This T cell receptor beta chain was captured by sequencing in a study of breast tumors, draining lymph nodes, adjacent tissues. Samples came from axillary lymph nodes draining the breast cancer. This clonotype was recorded many times. TCRdb redid the calling of the multiplex PCR reads with MiXCR, one entry per CDR3 protein. The data show around 140,000 distinct CDR3 sequences, 20% to 25% seen once. The CDR3 is made up of 13 amino acids. CDR1 SNHLY and CDR2 FYNNEI come from the germline V gene. V lost 7 bases and J 2 bases, leaving 8 bases between the germline ends. Sequencing used axillary lymph node tissue. This TCR derives from a female donor with breast cancer. Some clones in this sample may be carry-over from other donors' samples. V is TRBV2 and J is TRBJ2-2, with D hard to call. The chain's CDR3 is CASTSRNTGELFF. CDR3 coding DNA: TGTGCCAGCACTTCCAGAAACACCGGGGAGCTGTTTTTT. Filled out from reference TRBV2 and TRBJ2-2, the complete variable domain reads EPEVTQTPSHQVTQMGQEVILRCVPISNHLYFYWYRQILGQKVEFLVSFYNNEISEKSEIFDDQFSVERPDGSNFTLKIRSTKLEDSAMYFCASTSRNTGELFFGEGSRLTVL.